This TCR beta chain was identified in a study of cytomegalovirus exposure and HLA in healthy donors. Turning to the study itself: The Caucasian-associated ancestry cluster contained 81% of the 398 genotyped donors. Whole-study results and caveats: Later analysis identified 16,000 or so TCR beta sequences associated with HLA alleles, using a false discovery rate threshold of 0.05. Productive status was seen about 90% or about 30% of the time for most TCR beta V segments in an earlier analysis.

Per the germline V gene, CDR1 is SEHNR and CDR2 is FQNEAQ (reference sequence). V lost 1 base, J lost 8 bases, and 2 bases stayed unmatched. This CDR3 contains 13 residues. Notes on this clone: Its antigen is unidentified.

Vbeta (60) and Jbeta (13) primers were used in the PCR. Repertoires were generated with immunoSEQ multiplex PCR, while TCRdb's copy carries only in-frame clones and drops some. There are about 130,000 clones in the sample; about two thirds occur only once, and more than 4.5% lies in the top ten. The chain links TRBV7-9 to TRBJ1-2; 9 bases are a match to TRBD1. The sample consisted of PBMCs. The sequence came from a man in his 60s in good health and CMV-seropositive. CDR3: CASSLETGGGYTF. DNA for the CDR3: TGTGCCAGCAGCTTAGAAACAGGGGGCGGCTACACCTTC.